These T cell receptor beta chains were read from a single sample in a study of OX40 agonist ivuxolimab in advanced cancers. Clones were sequenced by immunoSEQ multiplex PCR, and TCRdb holds only the in-frame ones, with some missing. The sample has approximately 67,000 clones; roughly four fifths are singletons. This material consisted of CD4+ or CD8+ T cells sorted from blood, taken in a trial of the OX40 agonist ivuxolimab. The receptors originated from an adult with an advanced solid tumor such as melanoma, head and neck, liver or kidney cancer. The CDR3 runs from the conserved cysteine through the conserved F or W. A D gene is named only where the DNA matches it firmly. A clone size is listed for some rows: how often the clone was seen (once, few, many), or a class if it is expanded.

j_call clone_size v_call d_call cdr3_aa cdr3_nt
TRBJ2-7 . TRBV7-2 . CASSQDYNLAGYEQYF TGTGCCAGCAGCCAAGATTACAATTTGGCAGGGTACGAGCAGTACTTC
TRBJ2-5 . TRBV18 . CASSSRVQETQYF TGTGCCAGCTCATCCCGAGTACAAGAGACCCAGTACTTC
TRBJ1-2 few TRBV27 . CASSSGTSYGYTF TGTGCCAGCAGTTCGGGCACGTCTTATGGCTACACCTTC
TRBJ2-7 . TRBV7-9 TRBD1 CASSPRDSMGYEQYF TGTGCCAGCAGCCCCCGGGACAGCATGGGCTACGAGCAGTACTTC
TRBJ1-1 few TRBV10-3 . CAISEGKNTEAFF TGTGCCATCAGTGAGGGGAAGAACACTGAAGCTTTCTTT
TRBJ2-2 . TRBV7-3 . CASSFYRGATGELFF TGTGCCAGCAGCTTTTATCGGGGAGCAACCGGGGAGCTGTTTTTT
TRBJ1-1 . TRBV6-5 . CASSYDGGEVTEAFF TGTGCCAGCAGTTACGACGGGGGGGAGGTCACTGAAGCTTTCTTT
TRBJ2-5 . TRBV11-2 . CASSLGGPVQETQYF TGTGCCAGCAGCCTGGGGGGCCCGGTACAAGAGACCCAGTACTTC
TRBJ1-1 . TRBV7-2 TRBD1 CASSSDRESKAFF TGTGCCAGCAGCTCAGACAGGGAAAGTAAAGCTTTCTTT
TRBJ2-5 . TRBV19 TRBD2 CASSTASGRAGETQYF TGTGCCAGTAGTACCGCTAGCGGGAGGGCCGGGGAGACCCAGTACTTC
TRBJ1-3 . TRBV10-3 . CAISGTEASGNTIYF TGTGCCATCAGTGGGACTGAAGCCTCTGGAAACACCATATATTTT
TRBJ2-1 . TRBV5-4 TRBD2 CASSLVSGRANEQFF TGTGCCAGCAGCTTGGTGAGTGGGAGGGCCAATGAGCAGTTCTTC
TRBJ1-4 many TRBV10-3 . CAIRSAFNEKLFF TGTGCCATCAGATCGGCCTTTAATGAAAAACTGTTTTTT
TRBJ2-1 once TRBV9 . CASSVGGSYNEQFF TGTGCCAGCAGCGTAGGTGGGAGCTACAATGAGCAGTTCTTC
TRBJ2-3 . TRBV19 TRBD1 CATRQGGTDTQYF TGTGCCACCCGACAGGGGGGCACAGATACGCAGTATTTT
TRBJ2-7 . TRBV7-2 TRBD1 CASSSQGQGAREQYF TGTGCCAGCAGCTCCCAGGGACAGGGGGCGCGTGAGCAGTACTTC
TRBJ2-1 . TRBV27 TRBD2 CASRPTGGTYNEQFF TGTGCCAGCAGACCTACGGGGGGTACCTACAATGAGCAGTTCTTC
TRBJ2-6 once TRBV2 . CASRALQVSGANVLTF TGTGCCAGCAGGGCGTTACAGGTCTCTGGGGCCAACGTCCTGACTTTC
TRBJ2-7 . TRBV28 TRBD1 CASSPPGQGLSGEQYF TGTGCCAGCAGTCCGCCGGGACAGGGGTTGTCGGGGGAGCAGTACTTC
TRBJ2-1 . TRBV5-1 TRBD2 CASSDPSGAVNEQFF TGCGCCAGCAGCGACCCTAGCGGGGCGGTAAATGAGCAGTTCTTC
TRBJ2-3 . TRBV11-1 . CASSPPTQGYGTDTQYF TGTGCCAGCAGCCCTCCCACCCAAGGCTATGGTACAGATACGCAGTATTTT
TRBJ2-7 . TRBV28 TRBD1 CASSLHRDRTPYEQYF TGTGCCAGCAGTTTACACCGGGACAGGACACCCTACGAGCAGTACTTC
TRBJ2-7 few TRBV28 . CASSFHLAFLSYEQYF TGTGCCAGCAGTTTCCACCTAGCGTTCCTCTCCTACGAGCAGTACTTC
TRBJ1-2 . TRBV11-2 . CASSLGAGAPPYTF TGTGCCAGCAGCTTAGGCGCAGGGGCACCCCCCTACACCTTC
TRBJ2-1 . TRBV7-3 TRBD1 CASSLQGASYNEQFF TGTGCCAGCAGCCTTCAGGGGGCATCCTACAATGAGCAGTTCTTC
TRBJ1-1 . TRBV9 . CASSVEGVHTEAFF TGTGCCAGCAGCGTAGAAGGGGTACACACTGAAGCTTTCTTT
TRBJ2-7 few TRBV2 . CASRTEGGSSYEQYF TGTGCCAGCAGGACGGAGGGCGGCAGCTCCTACGAGCAGTACTTC
TRBJ2-5 . TRBV10-2 . CASSGPQYTETQYF TGCGCCAGCAGTGGCCCCCAGTACACGGAGACCCAGTACTTC
TRBJ2-7 . TRBV19 . CASSMGQDRSYEQYF TGTGCCAGTAGTATGGGTCAGGACAGATCCTACGAGCAGTACTTC
TRBJ2-2 . TRBV11-3 . CASSRRGEDTGELFF TGTGCCAGCAGCCGCAGGGGCGAGGACACCGGGGAGCTGTTTTTT
TRBJ1-2 . TRBV2 TRBD1 CASSEAFSGTGFGYTF TGTGCCAGCAGTGAAGCGTTTTCCGGGACAGGGTTTGGCTACACCTTC
TRBJ2-7 . TRBV5-1 . CASSLGDLYEQYF TGCGCCAGCAGCTTGGGTGACCTCTACGAGCAGTACTTC
TRBJ2-7 . TRBV19 TRBD1 CASSPTGVSYEQYF TGTGCCAGTAGTCCTACAGGGGTCTCCTACGAGCAGTACTTC
TRBJ2-2 . TRBV7-2 TRBD2 CASSPGLANTGELFF TGTGCCAGCAGCCCGGGACTAGCGAACACCGGGGAGCTGTTTTTT
TRBJ1-2 . TRBV30 TRBD1 CAWSRDRGLNGYTF TGTGCCTGGAGTAGAGACAGGGGGTTGAATGGCTACACCTTC
TRBJ2-1 . TRBV7-2 . CASSKSGSSASYNEQFF TGTGCCAGCAGCAAAAGTGGGTCCAGCGCCTCCTACAATGAGCAGTTCTTC
TRBJ1-4 . TRBV6-5 . CASSAQGFREKLFF TGTGCCAGCAGCGCACAGGGATTCAGAGAAAAACTGTTTTTT
TRBJ2-2 . TRBV7-3 . CASSLGLVGGLAGELFF TGTGCCAGCAGCTTAGGGTTAGTCGGAGGGCTAGCCGGGGAGCTGTTTTTT
TRBJ2-7 . TRBV10-1 TRBD1 CASSGSDRGAYEQYF TGCGCCAGCAGTGGTAGCGACAGGGGGGCCTACGAGCAGTACTTC
TRBJ2-7 . TRBV11-2 . CASSLANYEQYF TGTGCCAGCAGCTTAGCAAATTACGAGCAGTACTTC
TRBJ2-7 . TRBV5-6 TRBD2 CASSLRLAGFPPNSYEQYF TGTGCCAGCAGCTTGAGGCTAGCGGGATTCCCCCCTAACTCCTACGAGCAGTACTTC
TRBJ1-4 . TRBV25-1 . CASSGQAGNEKLFF TGTGCCAGCAGTGGACAGGCGGGGAATGAAAAACTGTTTTTT
TRBJ2-1 . TRBV4-3 . CASSQDTGDYYNEQFF TGCGCCAGCAGCCAAGATACGGGAGACTACTACAATGAGCAGTTCTTC
TRBJ1-1 . TRBV2 . CASSERLSTVTEAFF TGTGCCAGCAGTGAAAGGTTGTCGACCGTCACTGAAGCTTTCTTT
TRBJ1-3 . TRBV25-1 . CASSEERSGNTIYF TGTGCCAGCAGTGAGGAAAGATCTGGAAACACCATATATTTT
TRBJ2-1 . TRBV5-4 TRBD2 CASSFAKLAGNEQFF TGTGCCAGCAGCTTTGCCAAACTAGCGGGGAATGAGCAGTTCTTC
TRBJ2-7 . TRBV6-5 . CASNQGVGVGEQYF TGTGCCAGCAACCAGGGTGTTGGGGTCGGCGAGCAGTACTTC
TRBJ2-7 few TRBV18 . CASSREGRLDYEQYF TGTGCCAGCTCCCGGGAAGGACGGCTGGACTACGAGCAGTACTTC
TRBJ1-1 once TRBV5-4 . CASSFGDTEAFF TGTGCCAGCAGCTTTGGAGACACTGAAGCTTTCTTT
TRBJ2-7 . TRBV27 . CASSISGPVTYEQYF TGTGCCAGCAGTATCAGCGGGCCTGTTACCTACGAGCAGTACTTC
TRBJ2-7 few TRBV7-2 . CASSSISYQQYF TGTGCCAGCAGTAGTATCAGTTACCAGCAGTACTTC
TRBJ2-7 . TRBV11-2 TRBD2 CASSFGTSGSYEQYF TGTGCCAGCAGCTTCGGGACTAGCGGGAGTTACGAGCAGTACTTC
TRBJ2-3 . TRBV9 . CASSVGGGLSTDTQYF TGTGCCAGCAGCGTAGGAGGGGGGCTTAGCACAGATACGCAGTATTTT
TRBJ2-1 . TRBV7-3 TRBD2 CASSPTNSGGRPLSYNEQFF TGTGCCAGCAGCCCCACCAATTCCGGCGGGAGGCCGCTCTCCTACAATGAGCAGTTCTTC
TRBJ2-7 . TRBV29-1 TRBD2 CSVLGVSGRARSDEQYF TGCAGCGTGTTGGGGGTAAGCGGGAGGGCCCGGTCCGACGAGCAGTACTTC
TRBJ2-1 . TRBV6-5 . CASSVGGYNEQFF TGTGCCAGCAGTGTTGGGGGTTACAATGAGCAGTTCTTC
TRBJ1-1 . TRBV10-3 TRBD1 CAISRDRGVTEAFF TGTGCCATCAGCAGAGACAGGGGGGTCACTGAAGCTTTCTTT
TRBJ2-3 . TRBV7-9 . CASSPVRLGVPDTQYF TGTGCCAGCAGCCCCGTCCGGTTAGGGGTTCCGGATACGCAGTATTTT
TRBJ2-1 . TRBV5-1 TRBD2 CASSFSGTSGHNEQFF TGCGCCAGCAGCTTTTCCGGGACTAGCGGACACAATGAGCAGTTCTTC